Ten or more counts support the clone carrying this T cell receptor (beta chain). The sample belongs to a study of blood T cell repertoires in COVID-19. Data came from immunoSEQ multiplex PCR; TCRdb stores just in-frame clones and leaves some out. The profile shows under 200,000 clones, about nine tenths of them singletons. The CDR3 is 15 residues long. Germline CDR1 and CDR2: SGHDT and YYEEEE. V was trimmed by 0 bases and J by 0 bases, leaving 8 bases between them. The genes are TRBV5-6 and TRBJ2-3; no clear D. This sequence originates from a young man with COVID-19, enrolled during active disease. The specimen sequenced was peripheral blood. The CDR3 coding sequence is TGTGCCAGCAGCTTGGAGTACAGTAGCACAGATACGCAGTATTTT. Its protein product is CASSLEYSSTDTQYF.